These T cell receptor beta chains were read from a single sample in a study of cytomegalovirus exposure and HLA in healthy donors. TCRdb keeps only in-frame clones here, not all; method: immunoSEQ multiplex PCR. The sample has 150,000 to 200,000 clones, over 60% seen once. The specimen sequenced was PBMCs. The origin of the receptors is a man aged 40-49 years in good health and CMV-seropositive. Both conserved end residues are part of each CDR3. The D gene is left open where the match is weak. Expanded clones are given a class, and other clones once, few, many or no size at all.

v_gene	abundance	d_gene	len	j_gene	CDR3aa	CDR3nt
TRBV11-2	once	.	17	TRBJ1-2	CASRDRGPRDRHYGYTF	TGTGCCAGCAGGGATAGAGGCCCCAGGGATCGGCACTATGGCTACACCTTC
TRBV9	.	.	13	TRBJ2-5	CASSPFTEQTQYF	TGTGCCAGCAGCCCTTTCACCGAGCAGACCCAGTACTTC
TRBV7-3	.	TRBD2	16	TRBJ2-1	CASSQGGLAGANEQFF	TGTGCCAGCAGTCAGGGGGGACTAGCGGGAGCGAATGAGCAGTTCTTC
TRBV19	.	.	14	TRBJ2-5	CASSIGSGVETQYF	TGTGCCAGTAGTATCGGATCAGGGGTAGAGACCCAGTACTTC
TRBV27	.	TRBD2	15	TRBJ2-3	CASSLIAGVADTQYF	TGTGCCAGCAGTTTAATAGCGGGAGTGGCAGATACGCAGTATTTT
TRBV5-6	.	.	15	TRBJ2-6	CASSFGPSGANGLTF	TGTGCCAGCAGTTTCGGGCCCTCTGGGGCCAACGGCCTGACTTTC
TRBV6-5	once	.	14	TRBJ2-7	CASCLSRGTYEQYF	TGTGCCAGCTGTCTGTCCCGGGGAACCTACGAGCAGTACTTC
TRBV27	.	.	13	TRBJ1-2	CASSLTRSYGYTF	TGTGCCAGCAGTTTAACCAGGTCCTATGGCTACACCTTC
TRBV21-1	.	.	16	TRBJ2-2	CASSTETGVVSGELFF	TGTGCCAGCAGCACCGAGACAGGGGTAGTGAGCGGGGAGCTGTTTTTT
TRBV9	.	.	13	TRBJ1-2	CASSEAGSYGYTF	TGTGCCAGCAGCGAGGCAGGTTCCTATGGCTACACCTTC
TRBV7-9	.	.	15	TRBJ2-1	CASSLEWGRGNEQFF	TGTGCCAGCAGCTTAGAGTGGGGGAGGGGGAATGAGCAGTTCTTC
TRBV29-1	.	.	13	TRBJ1-5	CSVVVSGNQPQHF	TGCAGCGTTGTGGTGTCAGGCAATCAGCCCCAGCATTTT
TRBV6-1	.	.	13	TRBJ2-7	CASSVDSRLEQYF	TGTGCCAGCAGTGTTGACAGCCGGCTGGAGCAGTACTTC
TRBV7-8	.	TRBD1	14	TRBJ1-1	CASSTGQGSTEAFF	TGTGCCAGCAGCACCGGACAGGGGTCCACTGAAGCTTTCTTT
TRBV7-8	medium-sized	.	14	TRBJ2-7	CASSSSDSAYEQYF	TGTGCCAGCAGCTCCTCAGACAGCGCCTACGAGCAGTACTTC
TRBV5-4	.	TRBD2	15	TRBJ2-7	CASSLGLAAVGEQYF	TGTGCCAGCAGCTTGGGACTAGCGGCAGTTGGTGAGCAGTACTTC
TRBV10-3	.	.	11	TRBJ1-3	CATRTERTIYF	TGTGCCACACGGACAGAGCGCACCATATATTTT
TRBV19	.	.	13	TRBJ1-6	CASSPGVYSPLHF	TGTGCCAGTAGTCCCGGGGTATATTCACCCCTCCACTTT
TRBV6-4	once	.	16	TRBJ2-3	CASSDLAGEGTDTQYF	TGTGCCAGCAGTGACTTGGCCGGGGAGGGCACAGATACGCAGTATTTT
TRBV9	few	.	13	TRBJ1-2	CASSVGTGSGYTF	TGTGCCAGCAGCGTAGGAACAGGTTCGGGCTACACCTTC
TRBV28	.	.	13	TRBJ1-1	CASSVQVNTEAFF	TGTGCCAGCAGTGTACAGGTGAACACTGAAGCTTTCTTT
TRBV2	.	TRBD2	16	TRBJ2-7	CASSEGLAGVAYEQYF	TGTGCCAGCAGTGAAGGGCTAGCGGGAGTAGCGTACGAGCAGTACTTC
TRBV9	once	TRBD1	17	TRBJ2-5	CASSVRPDRGYQETQYF	TGTGCCAGCAGCGTAAGGCCAGACAGGGGGTACCAAGAGACCCAGTACTTC
TRBV29-1	.	TRBD2	14	TRBJ2-1	CSVAGSGRAQEQFF	TGCAGCGTTGCCGGTAGCGGGAGGGCCCAGGAGCAGTTCTTC
TRBV6-1	.	.	15	TRBJ1-4	CASSEGAGINEKLFF	TGTGCCAGCAGTGAGGGGGCAGGGATTAATGAAAAACTGTTTTTT
TRBV5-1	.	.	14	TRBJ2-3	CASSRTDPTDTQYF	TGCGCCAGCAGCCGGACAGACCCCACAGATACGCAGTATTTT
TRBV6-6	.	.	10	TRBJ2-1	CASRRNEQFF	TGTGCCAGCAGGCGCAATGAGCAGTTCTTC
TRBV6-1	.	TRBD1	15	TRBJ1-5	CATSQGANSNQPQHF	TGTGCCACCTCACAGGGGGCGAATAGCAATCAGCCCCAGCATTTT
TRBV5-6	once	.	15	TRBJ2-1	CASSPSDRSYNEQFF	TGTGCCAGCAGCCCTAGCGACCGCTCCTACAATGAGCAGTTCTTC
TRBV28	few	.	16	TRBJ1-3	CASSARGFESGNTIYF	TGTGCCAGCAGTGCCAGGGGTTTCGAGTCTGGAAACACCATATATTTT
TRBV7-8	.	.	12	TRBJ2-7	CASSRGFYEQYF	TGTGCCAGCAGCCGGGGTTTCTACGAGCAGTACTTC
TRBV6-1	.	TRBD2	14	TRBJ2-7	CASSAMSSGDEQYF	TGTGCCAGCAGCGCTATGAGTAGCGGGGACGAGCAGTACTTC